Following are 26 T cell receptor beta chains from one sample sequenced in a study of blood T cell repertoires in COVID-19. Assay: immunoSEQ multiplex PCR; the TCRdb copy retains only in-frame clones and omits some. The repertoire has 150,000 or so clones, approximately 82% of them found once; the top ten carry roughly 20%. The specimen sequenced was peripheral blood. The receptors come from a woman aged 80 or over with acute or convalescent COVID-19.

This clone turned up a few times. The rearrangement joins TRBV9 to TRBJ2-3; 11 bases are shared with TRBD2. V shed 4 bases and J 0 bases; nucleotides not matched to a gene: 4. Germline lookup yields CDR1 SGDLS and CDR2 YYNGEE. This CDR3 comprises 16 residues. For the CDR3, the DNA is TGTGCCAGCAGCTACGGACTAGCGGGTAGCACAGATACGCAGTATTTT. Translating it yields CASSYGLAGSTDTQYF.

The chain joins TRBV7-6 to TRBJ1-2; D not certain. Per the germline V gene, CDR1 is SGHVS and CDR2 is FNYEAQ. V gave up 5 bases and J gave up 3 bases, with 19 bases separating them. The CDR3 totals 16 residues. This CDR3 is CASSRFSNAADYGYTF. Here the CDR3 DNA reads TGTGCCAGCAGCCGTTTCTCCAATGCCGCGGACTATGGCTACACCTTC.

CDR3 sequence (DNA): TGTGCCAGCTCACTCGCAGGACTTGGAAACACCATATATTTT. The encoded protein is CASSLAGLGNTIYF. The V and J genes are TRBV18 and TRBJ1-3; no reliable D call. V was pared by 4 bases and J by 3 bases, with 10 bases between. This CDR3 region has 14 residues. The germline CDR1 and CDR2 sequences are KGHSH and LQKENI.

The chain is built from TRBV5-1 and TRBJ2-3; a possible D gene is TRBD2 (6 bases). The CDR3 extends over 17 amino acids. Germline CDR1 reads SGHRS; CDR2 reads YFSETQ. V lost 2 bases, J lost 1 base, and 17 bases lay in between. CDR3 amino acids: CASSLVFAGRGTDTQYF. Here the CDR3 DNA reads TGCGCCAGCAGCTTAGTATTCGCCGGGAGAGGCACAGATACGCAGTATTTT.

CDR3 sequence (DNA): TGTGCCAGCAGCAACGGGGGGAGAGGCTACACCTTC. Protein product: CASSNGGRGYTF. This chain connects TRBV21-1 to TRBJ1-2. TRBV21-1 is deemed a pseudogene. CDR3 length: 12 amino acids.

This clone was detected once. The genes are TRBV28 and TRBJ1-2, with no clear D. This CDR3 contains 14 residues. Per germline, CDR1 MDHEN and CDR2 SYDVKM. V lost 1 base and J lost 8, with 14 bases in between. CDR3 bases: TGTGCCAGCAGTTTATTCGGCAGCCTGAGGGGCTACACCTTC. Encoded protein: CASSLFGSLRGYTF.

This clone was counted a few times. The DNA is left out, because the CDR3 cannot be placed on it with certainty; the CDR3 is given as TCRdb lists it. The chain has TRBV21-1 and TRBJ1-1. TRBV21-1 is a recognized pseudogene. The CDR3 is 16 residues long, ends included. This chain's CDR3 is CASRYSCPMGGTEAFF.

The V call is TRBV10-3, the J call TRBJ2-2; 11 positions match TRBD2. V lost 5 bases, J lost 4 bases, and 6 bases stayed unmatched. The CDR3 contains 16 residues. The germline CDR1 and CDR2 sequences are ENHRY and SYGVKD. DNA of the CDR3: TGTGCCATCAGTCCCACTAGCGGGAGAGTCACCGGGGAGCTGTTTTTT. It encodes CAISPTSGRVTGELFF.

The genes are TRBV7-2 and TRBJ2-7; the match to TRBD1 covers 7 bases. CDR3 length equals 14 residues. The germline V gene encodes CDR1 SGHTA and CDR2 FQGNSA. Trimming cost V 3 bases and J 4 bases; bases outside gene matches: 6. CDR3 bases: TGTGCCAGCAGCTTTACTAGGGGGCCTTACGAGCAGTACTTC. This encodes CASSFTRGPYEQYF.

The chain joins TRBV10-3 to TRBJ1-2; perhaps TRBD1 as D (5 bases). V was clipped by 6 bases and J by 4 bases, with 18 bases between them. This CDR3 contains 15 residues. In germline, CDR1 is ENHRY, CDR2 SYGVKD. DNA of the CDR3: TGTGCCATCAGGGACGCGGGACCACATGGCTATGGCTACACCTTC. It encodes CAIRDAGPHGYGYTF.

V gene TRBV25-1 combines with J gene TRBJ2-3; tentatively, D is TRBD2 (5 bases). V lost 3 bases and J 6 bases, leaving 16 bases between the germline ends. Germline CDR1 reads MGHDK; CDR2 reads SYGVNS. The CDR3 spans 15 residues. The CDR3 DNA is TGTGCCAGCAGTGATCTCAGGAGGCAGGCGGATACGCAGTATTTT. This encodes CASSDLRRQADTQYF.

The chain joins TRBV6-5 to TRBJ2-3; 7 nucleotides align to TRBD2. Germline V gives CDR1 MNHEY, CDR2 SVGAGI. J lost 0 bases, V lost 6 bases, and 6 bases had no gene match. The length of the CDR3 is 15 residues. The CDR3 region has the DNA TGTGCCAGCAGCCTAGCGGACACTAGCACAGATACGCAGTATTTT. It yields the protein CASSLADTSTDTQYF.

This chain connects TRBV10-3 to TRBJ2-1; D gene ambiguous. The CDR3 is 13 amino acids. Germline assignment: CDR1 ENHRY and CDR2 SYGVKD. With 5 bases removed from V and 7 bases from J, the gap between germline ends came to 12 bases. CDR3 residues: CAISFLLGNEQFF. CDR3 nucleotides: TGTGCCATCAGTTTTCTTCTCGGGAATGAGCAGTTCTTC.

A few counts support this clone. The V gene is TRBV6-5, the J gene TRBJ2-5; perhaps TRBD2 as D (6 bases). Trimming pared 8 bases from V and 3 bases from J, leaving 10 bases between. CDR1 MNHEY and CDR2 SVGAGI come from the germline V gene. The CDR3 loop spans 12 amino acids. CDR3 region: CASSEGEETQYF. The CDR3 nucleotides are TGTGCCAGCTCGGAGGGTGAAGAGACCCAGTACTTC.

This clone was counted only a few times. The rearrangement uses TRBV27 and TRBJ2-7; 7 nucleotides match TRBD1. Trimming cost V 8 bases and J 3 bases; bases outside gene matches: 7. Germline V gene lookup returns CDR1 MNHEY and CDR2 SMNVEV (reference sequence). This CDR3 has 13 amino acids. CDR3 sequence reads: CASSGGAYYEQYF. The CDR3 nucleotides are TGTGCCAGCTCAGGGGGAGCTTACTACGAGCAGTACTTC.

Written as DNA, the CDR3 is TGCGCCAGCAGCGATGGGTGGACTAGCGAGGAGGTGCAGTACTTC. Amino acids: CASSDGWTSEEVQYF. The chain couples TRBV5-1 to TRBJ2-7, with 9 bases fitting TRBD2. Looked up from germline, CDR1 is SGHRS and CDR2 is YFSETQ. The V segment lost 4 bases and the J segment 9 bases; nucleotides outside the gene matches: 14. The CDR3 has 15 residues.

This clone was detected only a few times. CDR3 in amino acids: CASTAGSGTYEQYF. CDR3 coding DNA: TGTGCCAGTACCGCCGGGTCCGGGACCTACGAGCAGTACTTC. The rearrangement uses TRBV19 and TRBJ2-7; perhaps TRBD2 as D (5 bases). The CDR3 runs to 14 residues. Trimming stripped 7 bases from V and 2 bases from J, with 15 bases between. CDR1 and CDR2 from the germline V gene are LNHDA and SQIVND (reference sequence).

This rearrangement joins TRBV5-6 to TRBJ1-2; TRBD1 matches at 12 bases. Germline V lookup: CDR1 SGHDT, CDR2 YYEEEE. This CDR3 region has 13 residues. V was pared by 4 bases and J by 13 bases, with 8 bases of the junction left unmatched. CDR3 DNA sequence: TGTGCCAGCAGCCGGGGACAGGGGGCCTTCCGCACCTTC. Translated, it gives CASSRGQGAFRTF.

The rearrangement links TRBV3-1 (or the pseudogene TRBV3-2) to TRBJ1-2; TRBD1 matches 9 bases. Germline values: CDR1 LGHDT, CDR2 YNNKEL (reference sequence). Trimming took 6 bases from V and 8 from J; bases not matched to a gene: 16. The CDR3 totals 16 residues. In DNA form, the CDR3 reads TGTGCCAGCAGACAGGGACCGAGGACAGGGGCCAGGGGCTACACCTTC. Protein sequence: CASRQGPRTGARGYTF.

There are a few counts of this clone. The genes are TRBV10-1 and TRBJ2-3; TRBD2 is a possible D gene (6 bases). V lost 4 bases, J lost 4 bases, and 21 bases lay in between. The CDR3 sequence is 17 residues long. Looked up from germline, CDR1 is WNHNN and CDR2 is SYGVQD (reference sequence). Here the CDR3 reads CASSGSHAGMKADTQYF. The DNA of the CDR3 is TGCGCCAGCAGTGGAAGTCATGCGGGAATGAAGGCAGATACGCAGTATTTT.

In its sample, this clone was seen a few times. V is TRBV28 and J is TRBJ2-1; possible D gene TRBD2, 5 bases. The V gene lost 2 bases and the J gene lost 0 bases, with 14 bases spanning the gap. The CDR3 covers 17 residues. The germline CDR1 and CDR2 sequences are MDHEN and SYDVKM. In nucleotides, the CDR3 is TGTGCCAGCAGTTTAATGGTGGGAGCACGCTCCTACAATGAGCAGTTCTTC. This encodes CASSLMVGARSYNEQFF.

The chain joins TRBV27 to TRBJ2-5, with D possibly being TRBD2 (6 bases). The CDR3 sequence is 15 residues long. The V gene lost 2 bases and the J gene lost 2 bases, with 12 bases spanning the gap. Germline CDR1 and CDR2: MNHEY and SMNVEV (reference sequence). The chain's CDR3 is CASSLNYGGQETQYF. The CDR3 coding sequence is TGTGCCAGCAGTTTAAATTACGGGGGACAAGAGACCCAGTACTTC.

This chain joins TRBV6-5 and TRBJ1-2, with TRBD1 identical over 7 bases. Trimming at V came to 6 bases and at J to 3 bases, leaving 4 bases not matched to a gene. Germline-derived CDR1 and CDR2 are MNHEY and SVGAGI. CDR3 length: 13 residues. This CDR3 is CASRGQAYYGYTF. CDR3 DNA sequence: TGTGCCAGCAGAGGACAGGCTTACTATGGCTACACCTTC.

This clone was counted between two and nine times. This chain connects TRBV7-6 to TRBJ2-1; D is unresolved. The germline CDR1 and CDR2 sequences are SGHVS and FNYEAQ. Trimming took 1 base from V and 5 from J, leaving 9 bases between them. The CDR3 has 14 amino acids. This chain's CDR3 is CASSLDNSDNEQFF. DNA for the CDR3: TGTGCCAGCAGCTTAGATAACAGTGACAATGAGCAGTTCTTC.

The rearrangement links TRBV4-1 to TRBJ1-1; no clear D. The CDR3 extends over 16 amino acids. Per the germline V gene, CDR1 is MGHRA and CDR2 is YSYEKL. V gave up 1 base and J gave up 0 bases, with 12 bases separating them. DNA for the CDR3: TGCGCCAGCAGCCAAGCAAGGGAGACGGTGAACACTGAAGCTTTCTTT. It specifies CASSQARETVNTEAFF.

As DNA, the CDR3 is TGCGCCAGCAGGCCCGGAGGACAGGGAGAGACCCAGTACTTC. It translates to CASRPGGQGETQYF. The chain is built from TRBV5-1 and TRBJ2-5, with 8 bases that match TRBD1. J was trimmed by 4 bases and V by 5 bases; bases with no gene match: 7. The CDR3 extends over 14 amino acids. CDR1 and CDR2 from the germline V gene are SGHRS and YFSETQ.